This entry lists 12 T cell receptor beta chains sequenced from one sample in a study of blood T cell repertoires in COVID-19. The protocol was immunoSEQ multiplex PCR, while the TCRdb copy is restricted to in-frame clones and leaves out a portion. The sample carries about 120,000 clones, 83% recorded once. Sequenced material: peripheral blood. The receptors were sampled from a man aged 25-40 years with acute or convalescent COVID-19.

Only a few counts were recorded for this clone. The chain combines TRBV19 with TRBJ1-5; D may be TRBD1 (5 bases). Germline loops: CDR1 LNHDA, CDR2 SQIVND (reference sequence). The CDR3 is made up of 15 amino acids. With 7 bases removed from V and 0 bases from J, the gap between germline ends came to 13 bases. The CDR3 is CASTDSTYSNQPQHF. The CDR3 nucleotides read TGTGCCAGTACAGACAGTACCTATAGCAATCAGCCCCAGCATTTT.

The chain has TRBV11-2 and TRBJ1-6; no firm D call. V gave up 0 bases and J gave up 4 bases, with 10 bases separating them. The CDR3 sequence is 16 residues long. Germline V lookup: CDR1 SGHAT, CDR2 FQNNGV. The CDR3 here is CASSLETGSYNSPLHF. DNA of the CDR3: TGTGCCAGCAGCTTAGAAACCGGGTCTTATAATTCACCCCTCCACTTT.

For this clone: Additional DNA sequences in this sample encode the identical CDR3. This chain joins TRBV11-3 and TRBJ1-1; no definite D call. Trimming left V 0 bases short and J 1 base short, with 3 bases between. Per the germline V gene, CDR1 is SGHNT and CDR2 is YENEEA. This CDR3 is built from 13 residues. The CDR3 is CASSLDRNTEAFF. DNA of the CDR3: TGTGCCAGCAGCTTAGACCGGAACACTGAAGCTTTCTTT.

The chain carries TRBV12-3 or TRBV12-4 and TRBJ1-2, with D possibly matching TRBD1 (5 bases). The length of the CDR3 is 12 residues. V gave up 5 bases and J gave up 8 bases, with 12 bases separating them. The CDR3 loop is CASSQGGRGYTF. DNA for the CDR3: TGTGCCAGCAGTCAGGGAGGGCGAGGCTACACCTTC.

The chain links TRBV12-3 or TRBV12-4 to TRBJ1-1; no clear D gene. This CDR3 has 12 amino acids. With 2 bases removed from V and 6 bases from J, the gap between germline ends came to 7 bases. The DNA of the CDR3 is TGTGCCAGCAGTTTATATCCCCCTGAAGCTTTCTTT. It yields the protein CASSLYPPEAFF.

This rearrangement joins TRBV9 to TRBJ1-1; no clear D gene. CDR1 and CDR2 (germline): SGDLS, YYNGEE. The CDR3 covers 15 residues. Trimming pared 0 bases from V and 1 base from J, leaving 10 bases between. This chain's CDR3 is CASSVARHTNTEAFF. CDR3 bases: TGTGCCAGCAGCGTAGCTAGGCATACGAACACTGAAGCTTTCTTT.

The chain is built from TRBV7-6 and TRBJ2-1; a weak D match, TRBD2 (5 bases). CDR3 size: 15 residues. Per germline, CDR1 SGHVS and CDR2 FNYEAQ. V gave up 0 bases and J gave up 0 bases, with 6 bases separating them. Here the CDR3 reads CASSLAGSSYNEQFF. The CDR3 coding sequence is TGTGCCAGCAGCTTAGCGGGGAGCTCCTACAATGAGCAGTTCTTC.

This chain uses TRBV25-1 with TRBJ2-1, with D possibly being TRBD2 (5 bases). Germline CDR1 and CDR2: MGHDK and SYGVNS. This CDR3 comprises 14 residues. V lost 3 bases and J 6 bases, leaving 12 bases between the germline ends. The CDR3 bases are TGTGCCAGCAGTGACGCGGGCGGACTCAATGAGCAGTTCTTC. Its protein product is CASSDAGGLNEQFF.

About this clone: At one boundary the junction diverges from the germline segment, which might be a read error. The chain recombines TRBV27 with TRBJ2-1; weak D call: TRBD2 (5 bases). CDR3 length: 14 residues. Germline lookup yields CDR1 MNHEY and CDR2 SMNVEV (reference sequence). The CDR3 loop is CASSPGSKSSGWVF. The CDR3 nucleotides are TGTGCCAGCAGTCCGGGCTCCAAAAGCAGCGGTTGGGTCTTC.

This chain joins TRBV5-4 and TRBJ2-6, with D possibly matching TRBD1 (5 bases). CDR3 size: 15 residues. Trimming removed 2 bases at V and 2 bases at J, with 8 bases between. Germline assignment: CDR1 SGHNT and CDR2 YYREEE (reference sequence). The CDR3 protein is CASSLDRPGANVLTF. Written as DNA, the CDR3 is TGTGCCAGCAGCTTAGACAGACCTGGGGCCAACGTCCTGACTTTC.

V gene TRBV7-6 combines with J gene TRBJ2-5; 7 bases map to TRBD2. The CDR3 contains 15 residues. Germline trimming cut 5 bases from V and 2 bases from J; bases unmatched to any gene: 8. Looked up from germline, CDR1 is SGHVS and CDR2 is FNYEAQ. CDR3 sequence reads: CASSPAGTNQETQYF. CDR3 bases: TGTGCCAGCAGCCCAGCCGGGACTAATCAAGAGACCCAGTACTTC.

The chain links TRBV14 to TRBJ1-6, with TRBD1 matching 7 bases. This CDR3 comprises 14 residues. Germline values: CDR1 SGHDN, CDR2 FVKESK. V was pared by 4 bases and J by 7 bases, with 4 bases of the junction left unmatched. As DNA, the CDR3 is TGTGCCAGCAGCCGAACAGGGGTAAATTCACCCCTCCACTTT. Amino acids: CASSRTGVNSPLHF.